The next 21 T cell receptor beta chains were all read from a single sample in a study of blood T cell repertoires in COVID-19. TCRdb's table, derived via immunoSEQ multiplex PCR, lists solely in-frame clones and lacks some. In the table there are around 70,000 clones, about 85% of which are singletons. Material: peripheral blood. These receptors originate from a middle-aged man with COVID-19, enrolled during active disease.

V and J are TRBV5-1 and TRBJ2-3; 7 bases map to TRBD2. Germline trimming cut 0 bases from V and 5 bases from J; bases unmatched to any gene: 3. The CDR3 runs to 14 residues. Germline lookup yields CDR1 SGHRS and CDR2 YFSETQ. CDR3 in DNA: TGCGCCAGCAGCTTGGCTCGGGAGGTAGATACGCAGTATTTT. Encoded protein: CASSLAREVDTQYF.

This clone appeared a few times. The J gene is TRBJ2-7, the V gene TRBV6-5; D is possibly TRBD1 (6 bases). CDR1 and CDR2 from the germline V gene are MNHEY and SVGAGI. The CDR3 runs 15 residues. The ends were cut back, 1 base at V and 2 bases at J, with 12 bases in the middle. CDR3 in DNA: TGTGCCAGCAGTTACTTTCCGGACAGCCCCTACGAGCAGTACTTC. Translated, it gives CASSYFPDSPYEQYF.

The sample holds a few counts of this clone. The rearrangement links TRBV6-2 or TRBV6-3 to TRBJ2-3; 9 nucleotides line up with TRBD1. V lost 2 bases, J lost 4 bases, and 10 bases stayed unmatched. The CDR3 consists of 17 residues. The germline gives CDR1 MNHEY, CDR2 SVGEGT. CDR3 sequence (DNA): TGTGCCAGCAGTTACAATACCGACAGGGGGAACGCAGATACGCAGTATTTT. Translation: CASSYNTDRGNADTQYF.

V and J are TRBV4-1 and TRBJ2-1, with TRBD1 identical over 7 bases. CDR1 is MGHRA and CDR2 is YSYEKL in the germline V gene. J gave up 0 bases and V 5 bases, and 4 bases lay outside the gene matches. CDR3 size: 15 residues. In DNA, the CDR3 is TGCGCCAGCAGCTCAGCAGGGGGCTCCTACAATGAGCAGTTCTTC. Residues: CASSSAGGSYNEQFF.

The chain links TRBV7-9 to TRBJ2-5, with D perhaps matching TRBD2 (6 bases). This CDR3 is 15 amino acids long. V lost 3 bases, J lost 5 bases, and 16 bases lay in between. Germline V gene sequence: CDR1 SEHNR, CDR2 FQNEAQ (reference sequence). The CDR3 DNA sequence: TGTGCCAGCAGCTTGGGGACTGGCCGTGGGGAGACCCAGTACTTC. This gives the protein CASSLGTGRGETQYF.

The chain links TRBV7-3 to TRBJ2-3; 9 bases fit TRBD2. After removal of 3 bases from V and 6 bases from J, the junction contained 7 bases not matched to a gene. This CDR3 has 15 residues. Germline V gives CDR1 SGHTA, CDR2 FQGTGA. In DNA, the CDR3 is TGTGCCAGCAGCTTGTCCGGCGGGAGGGCGGATACGCAGTATTTT. Translating it yields CASSLSGGRADTQYF.

V usage is TRBV28 and J usage is TRBJ1-5, with TRBD1 matching over 7 bases. Per the germline V gene, CDR1 is MDHEN and CDR2 is SYDVKM. The CDR3 has 15 amino acids. The V and J ends lost 5 bases and 3 bases, in that order; junction bases with no gene match: 7. The CDR3 region is CASSTPDRINQPQHF. In DNA, the CDR3 is TGTGCCAGCAGTACGCCGGACAGGATCAATCAGCCCCAGCATTTT.

The chain has TRBV7-2 and TRBJ1-4; D perhaps matches TRBD1 (5 bases). Trimming took off 5 bases at V and 5 bases at J, with 15 bases between the two ends. The germline CDR1 and CDR2 sequences are SGHTA and FQGNSA. The CDR3 loop spans 15 amino acids. The CDR3 loop reads CASSLGGGRNEKLFF. As DNA, the CDR3 is TGTGCCAGCAGCCTGGGCGGGGGTCGGAATGAAAAACTGTTTTTT. The full variable domain, its missing parts supplied by reference TRBV7-2 and TRBJ1-4, is GAGVSQSPSNKVTEKGKDVELRCDPISGHTALYWYRQSLGQGLEFLIYFQGNSAPDKSGLPSDRFSAERTGGSVSTLTIQRTQQEDSAVYLCASSLGGGRNEKLFFGSGTQLSVL.

The genes are TRBV3-1 (or the pseudogene TRBV3-2) and TRBJ2-7; TRBD2 aligns across 8 bases. Germline V gene lookup returns CDR1 LGHDT and CDR2 YNNKEL (reference sequence). The CDR3 loop spans 15 amino acids. V trimming: 1 base; J trimming: 2 bases; junction bases outside the gene matches: 4. The CDR3 bases are TGTGCCAGCAGCCAAGCGGGACTAGATGCCTACGAGCAGTACTTC. It codes for CASSQAGLDAYEQYF.

The chain links TRBV5-1 to TRBJ2-7, with 10 bases identical to TRBD1. V was pared by 4 bases and J by 3 bases, with 4 bases of the junction left unmatched. Germline loops: CDR1 SGHRS, CDR2 YFSETQ. The CDR3 is 14 residues long. The CDR3 loop reads CASSRTGGDYEQYF. For the CDR3, the DNA is TGCGCCAGCAGCAGGACAGGGGGTGACTACGAGCAGTACTTC.

This clone appeared once. CDR3 DNA sequence: TGTGCCACACGGAGGGGTTACAATCAGCCCCAGCATTTT. As protein: CATRRGYNQPQHF. This chain uses TRBV28 with TRBJ1-5; D may be TRBD1 (5 bases). Trimming cost V 10 bases and J 3 bases, with 13 bases left between them. The germline CDR1 and CDR2 sequences are MDHEN and SYDVKM. The CDR3 contains 13 residues. The whole variable domain, remainder taken from reference TRBV28 and TRBJ1-5, is DVKVTQSSRYLVKRTGEKVFLECVQDMDHENMFWYRQDPGLGLRLIYFSYDVKMKEKGDIPEGYSVSREKKERFSLILESASTNQTSMYLCATRRGYNQPQHFGDGTRLSIL.

The genes are TRBV27 and TRBJ1-4, with D uncertain. V lost 2 bases and J 8 bases, leaving 12 bases between the germline ends. The CDR3 is 14 amino acids. CDR1 and CDR2 (germline): MNHEY, SMNVEV (reference sequence). The CDR3 protein is CASSLIGPVEKLFF. The DNA for the CDR3 is TGTGCCAGCAGTTTAATTGGTCCGGTGGAAAAACTGTTTTTT.

The V call is TRBV7-2, the J call TRBJ2-7; D unclear. The length of the CDR3 is 13 residues. The V and J ends lost 4 bases and 4 bases respectively, with 11 bases between them. Germline V gene data show CDR1 as SGHTA and CDR2 as FQGNSA. The CDR3 coding sequence is TGTGCCAGCAGCTCCCTTCCCAGGTACGAGCAGTACTTC. Protein product: CASSSLPRYEQYF.

The V call is TRBV7-9, the J call TRBJ2-7, with TRBD1 matching 11 bases. With 9 bases clipped from V and 4 bases from J, the junction kept 8 bases outside the gene matches. Germline-derived CDR1 and CDR2 are SEHNR and FQNEAQ (reference sequence). This CDR3 comprises 14 residues. CDR3 DNA sequence: TGTGCCAGTTCGCGGACAGGGGGCGCGTACGAGCAGTACTTC. The encoded protein is CASSRTGGAYEQYF.

This chain joins TRBV7-9 and TRBJ2-3; the D gene is possibly TRBD2 (5 bases). Germline values: CDR1 SEHNR, CDR2 FQNEAQ (reference sequence). The CDR3 is made up of 15 amino acids. Trimming took 3 bases from V and 0 from J, leaving 10 bases between them. CDR3 residues: CASSFQSGSTDTQYF. In nucleotides, the CDR3 is TGTGCCAGCAGCTTTCAAAGCGGAAGCACAGATACGCAGTATTTT.

The V gene is TRBV2, the J gene TRBJ2-3; TRBD1 might be the D (6 bases). V was cut by 6 bases and J by 4 bases, with 14 bases left in between. CDR3 length: 14 amino acids. CDR1 and CDR2 (germline): SNHLY, FYNNEI. CDR3 coding DNA: TGTGCCAGCAGAGCTAGGGGGAAGGCAGATACGCAGTATTTT. Protein: CASRARGKADTQYF.

The chain joins TRBV4-2 to TRBJ2-2; D might be TRBD1 (5 bases). CDR1 is LGHNA, CDR2 YNFKEQ, per germline. The germline V and J ends were trimmed by 4 bases and 4 bases, with 13 bases remaining between them. CDR3 length: 15 residues. The CDR3 coding sequence is TGTGCCAGCAGCCTGCAGGGTCAGGGCACCGGGGAGCTGTTTTTT. Protein: CASSLQGQGTGELFF.

The rearrangement joins TRBV19 to TRBJ1-5, with D maybe TRBD1 (5 bases). Trimming left V 6 bases short and J 1 base short, with 13 bases between. CDR3 length: 15 residues. Germline V gene data show CDR1 as LNHDA and CDR2 as SQIVND (reference sequence). DNA for the CDR3: TGTGCCAGTAGAATGACACGGGGGAGCAATCAGCCCCAGCATTTT. It translates to CASRMTRGSNQPQHF.

The chain is built from TRBV28 and TRBJ2-3; 8 positions match TRBD1. Trimming at V came to 6 bases and at J to 6 bases, leaving 11 bases not matched to a gene. This CDR3 is built from 15 residues. CDR1 is MDHEN and CDR2 is SYDVKM in the germline V gene. CDR3 in amino acids: CASSSAGGAVDTQYF. The CDR3 DNA is TGTGCCAGCAGCAGCGCAGGGGGCGCGGTCGATACGCAGTATTTT.

The gene calls are TRBV15 and TRBJ2-2; possibly TRBD2 for D (5 bases). The germline V and J ends were trimmed by 5 bases and 4 bases, with 14 bases remaining between them. Germline loops: CDR1 LNHNV, CDR2 YYDKDF (reference sequence). The CDR3 consists of 15 residues. The CDR3 DNA is TGTGCCACCAGCGTCTCCGGCGGAGGCACCGGGGAGCTGTTTTTT. Its translation is CATSVSGGGTGELFF.

The rearrangement uses TRBV28 and TRBJ2-7; no firm D call. The V and J ends lost 7 bases and 6 bases respectively, with 10 bases between them. Looked up from germline, CDR1 is MDHEN and CDR2 is SYDVKM. The CDR3 is 11 residues long. The CDR3 DNA sequence: TGTGCCAGCACGGCCCAGGCCGAGCAGTACTTC. It specifies CASTAQAEQYF.